This TCR beta chain was identified during a study of vaccination and CD4 T cells after COVID-19. This clonotype was detected only a few times. Its specificity is not known. Between the trimmed V and J ends, which lost 4 bases and 0 bases, there was a span of 6 bases. This CDR3 has 13 amino acids. Germline CDR1 MNHEY, CDR2 SVGEGT. Treatment given: roughly ten-day PBMC culture with coronavirus spike peptide pools or control peptides (ViraFEST assay). Sequenced with the Oncomine TCR Beta short-read assay was DNA taken from cultured CD4+ T cells. TCRdb called the PCR reads again in MiXCR, with one record for every CDR3 protein. The table includes about 15,000 distinct CDR3 sequences, over 50% detected once.

The specimen was CD4+ T cells from blood, cultured in vitro. The source of this sequence is a human donor who had recovered from COVID-19. The chain employs TRBV6-2 or TRBV6-3 and TRBJ1-2, with D unresolved. CDR3 sequence: CASSFISNYGYTF. DNA of the CDR3: TGTGCCAGCAGTTTTATATCTAACTATGGCTACACCTTC.